The entry below describes one T cell receptor beta chain. The data stem from a study of blood T cell repertoires in COVID-19. Overall study context: The United States, Italy and Spain supplied acute and convalescent COVID-19 samples. T cells, B-cell-depleted T cells, or PBMCs provided the cDNA or gDNA that served as material.

In the original workflow: For nucleated cells, counts were estimated from reference gene primer amplification. The assay was immunoSEQ multiplex PCR, and TCRdb's table has in-frame clones only and misses some. From that table come the V and J calls and clone size; the DNA was used to work out D and trimming. The sample consists of 200,000 to 250,000 clones, almost 90% of them appearing once. V was clipped by 0 bases and J by 3 bases, with 12 bases between them. This CDR3 contains 15 residues. CDR1 is SGHNT, CDR2 YENEEA, per germline. This chain connects TRBV11-3 to TRBJ2-7; possible D gene TRBD1, 5 bases. The sample consisted of peripheral blood. The sequence came from a man between 18 and 29 years old with active or convalescent COVID-19. The DNA for the CDR3 is TGTGCCAGCAGCTTAGATCGGGCAGGGATCTACGAGCAGTACTTC. The encoded protein is CASSLDRAGIYEQYF. The full variable domain, completed using reference TRBV11-3 and TRBJ2-7, is EAGVVQSPRYKIIEKKQPVAFWCNPISGHNTLYWYLQNLGQGPELLIRYENEEAVDDSQLPKDRFSAERLKGVDSTLKIQPAELGDSAVYLCASSLDRAGIYEQYFGPGTRLTVT.